This record covers a single TCR beta chain. The antigen remains undetermined. UMIs and a universal primer site were added when TCR cDNA was made by 5'RACE template switching. A single record per CDR3 protein comes from TCRdb applying MiXCR to the 5' RACE reads. The sample holds hundreds of thousands of distinct CDR3 sequences, approximately 3.8% seen once. This entry comes from a study of T cells after yellow fever vaccination. Whole-study results and caveats: A limited proportion of clonotypes was detected within both the CD4 and CD8 compartments. The secondary response was weaker but peaked faster, day 5 versus 15.

Germline values: CDR1 SGHNT, CDR2 YYREEE (reference sequence). V was pared by 3 bases and J by 2 bases, with 8 bases of the junction left unmatched. The CDR3 is made up of 16 amino acids. This TCR came from a man between 18 and 35 years old who received the YFV17D yellow fever vaccine. Sequenced material: PBMCs, taken on the day of the yellow fever booster vaccination. The rearrangement links TRBV5-4 to TRBJ2-5; 9 nucleotides line up with TRBD2. In DNA, the CDR3 is TGTGCCAGCAGCTCCATTAGCGGGGGCCTTCAAGAGACCCAGTACTTC. It codes for CASSSISGGLQETQYF.